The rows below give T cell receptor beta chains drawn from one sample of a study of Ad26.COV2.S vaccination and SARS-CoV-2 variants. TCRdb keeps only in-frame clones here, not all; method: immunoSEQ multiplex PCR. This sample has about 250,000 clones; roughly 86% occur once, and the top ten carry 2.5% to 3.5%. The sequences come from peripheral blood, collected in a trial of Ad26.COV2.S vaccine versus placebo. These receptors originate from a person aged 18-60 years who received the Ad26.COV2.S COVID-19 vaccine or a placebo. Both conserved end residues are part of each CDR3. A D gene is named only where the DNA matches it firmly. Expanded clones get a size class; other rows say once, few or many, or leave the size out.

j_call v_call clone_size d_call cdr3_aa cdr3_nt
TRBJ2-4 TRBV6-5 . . CASSYSSGEDIQYF TGTGCCAGCAGTTACTCGAGCGGTGAGGACATTCAGTACTTC
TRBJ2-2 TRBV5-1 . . CASSFSGPNTGELFF TGCGCCAGCAGCTTTTCGGGGCCGAACACCGGGGAGCTGTTTTTT
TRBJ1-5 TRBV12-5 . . CASGFLTGSDQPQHF TGTGCTAGTGGTTTCCTAACAGGGAGCGATCAGCCCCAGCATTTT
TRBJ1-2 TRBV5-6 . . CASSLVGGASYGYTF TGTGCCAGCAGCTTGGTTGGAGGGGCCTCCTATGGCTACACCTTC
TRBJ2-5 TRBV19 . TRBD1 CASSPDRGHETQYF TGTGCCAGTAGCCCGGACAGGGGCCACGAGACCCAGTACTTC
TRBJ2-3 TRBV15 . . CATSRDPAGVTDTQYF TGTGCCACCAGCAGAGACCCGGCAGGGGTCACAGATACGCAGTATTTT
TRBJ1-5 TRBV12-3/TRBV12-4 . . CASSFSNQPQHF TGTGCCAGCAGTTTTAGCAATCAGCCCCAGCATTTT
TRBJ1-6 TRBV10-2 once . CASSEVQGNNSPLHF TGCGCCAGCAGTGAGGTGCAGGGGAATAATTCACCCCTCCACTTT
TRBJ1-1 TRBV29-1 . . CSVDVLNTEAFF TGCAGCGTTGACGTTCTGAACACTGAAGCTTTCTTT
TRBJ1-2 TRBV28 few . CASRPRHLYGYTF TGTGCCAGCAGGCCCCGACACCTCTATGGCTACACCTTC
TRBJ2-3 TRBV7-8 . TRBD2 CASSSHRAGGLADTQYF TGTGCCAGCAGCTCCCACCGAGCGGGGGGGCTTGCAGATACGCAGTATTTT
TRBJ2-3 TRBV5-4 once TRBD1 CASSGGTGSTDTQYF TGTGCCAGCAGCGGGGGGACAGGGAGCACAGATACGCAGTATTTT
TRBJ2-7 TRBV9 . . CASSVGWGQGEQYF TGTGCCAGCAGCGTAGGATGGGGGCAGGGTGAGCAGTACTTC
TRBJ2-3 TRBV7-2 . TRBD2 CASSSPRGESTDTQYF TGTGCCAGCAGCTCCCCCCGGGGGGAATCCACAGATACGCAGTATTTT
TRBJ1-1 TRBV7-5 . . CARSRPHLGGAEAFF TGTGCCAGAAGCCGGCCCCACCTCGGGGGGGCTGAAGCTTTCTTT
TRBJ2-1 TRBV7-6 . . CASSLATGGTYNEQFF TGTGCCAGCAGCTTAGCGACGGGGGGCACCTACAATGAGCAGTTCTTC
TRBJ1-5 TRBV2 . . CASSAQGYSNQPQHF TGTGCCAGCAGCGCACAGGGTTATAGCAATCAGCCCCAGCATTTT
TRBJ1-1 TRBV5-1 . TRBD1 CASSFGLPVQGALNTEAFF TGCGCCAGCAGCTTCGGGCTCCCCGTCCAGGGGGCTCTGAACACTGAAGCTTTCTTT
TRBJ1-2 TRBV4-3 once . CASSQDLTQFYGYTF TGCGCCAGCAGCCAAGATCTCACCCAATTCTATGGCTACACCTTC
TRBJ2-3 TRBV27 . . CASSFRGPPTDTQYF TGTGCCAGCAGTTTTCGGGGCCCCCCCACAGATACGCAGTATTTT
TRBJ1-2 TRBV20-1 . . CSASSGGTNYGYTF TGCAGTGCTAGTAGCGGGGGAACTAACTATGGCTACACCTTC
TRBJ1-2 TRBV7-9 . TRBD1 CASSLNPGQGARGYTF TGTGCCAGCAGCTTAAATCCAGGCCAGGGGGCGCGTGGCTACACCTTC
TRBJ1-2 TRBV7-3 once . CASSDGDYGYTF TGTGCCAGCAGCGACGGAGACTATGGCTACACCTTC
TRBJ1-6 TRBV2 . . CASTVSSYNSPLHF TGTGCCAGCACAGTGAGCTCCTATAATTCACCCCTCCACTTT
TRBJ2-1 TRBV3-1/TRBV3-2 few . CASSQGPGRNEQFF TGTGCCAGCAGCCAAGGTCCAGGGAGGAATGAGCAGTTCTTC
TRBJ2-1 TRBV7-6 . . CASSLEITSYNEQFF TGTGCCAGCAGCTTAGAGATCACTTCCTACAATGAGCAGTTCTTC
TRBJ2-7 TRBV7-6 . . CASSLSAQATYEQYF TGTGCCAGCAGCTTATCGGCGCAAGCGACCTACGAGCAGTACTTC
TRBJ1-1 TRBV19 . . CASSIAPNTEAFF TGTGCCAGTAGTATCGCCCCGAACACTGAAGCTTTCTTT
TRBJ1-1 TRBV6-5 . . CASQRGNTEAFF TGTGCCAGCCAACGCGGGAACACTGAAGCTTTCTTT